This is a list of T cell receptor beta chains from one sample in a study of cytomegalovirus exposure and HLA in healthy donors. Profiling relied on immunoSEQ multiplex PCR, and the TCRdb table lists in-frame clones only, not all of them. The profile covers over 110,000 clones, with about 80% appearing a single time and 1% to 1.5% taken by the ten largest. The sequencing input was PBMCs. The receptors come from a male donor in good health and CMV-seropositive. Both conserved end residues are trimmed from each CDR3. D genes are given only for firm matches. Rows may omit the clone size; those that give it use once, few, many or a size class.

d_gene	abundance	j_gene	v_gene	CDR3aa
NA	medium-sized	TRBJ1-1	TRBV2	ASSVGGVGTEAF
TRBD2	NA	TRBJ2-3	TRBV5-6	ASSRPSGVGDTQY
TRBD2	NA	TRBJ2-3	TRBV9	ASSELAGDADTQY
TRBD2	NA	TRBJ2-5	TRBV27	ASSSYPVRSGIQETQY
TRBD2	NA	TRBJ2-2	TRBV2	ASSEGGGTGELF
NA	NA	TRBJ2-1	TRBV4-3	ASSQDRGINEQF
TRBD2	NA	TRBJ2-1	TRBV5-1	ASSFTGLLAGGTYNEQF
NA	NA	TRBJ2-1	TRBV19	ASSIRKAAEQF
NA	NA	TRBJ2-7	TRBV4-3	ASSQDRRYEQY
TRBD1	once	TRBJ2-2	TRBV7-2	ASSRTGATGELF
TRBD2	NA	TRBJ2-5	TRBV5-1	ASSLVGGGTSGETQY
TRBD2	few	TRBJ2-1	TRBV6-5	AISSGTQNNEQF
NA	NA	TRBJ1-4	TRBV28	ASSSSQGAGVANEKLF
TRBD2	NA	TRBJ2-5	TRBV2	ASSALGWAGGLQETQY
NA	NA	TRBJ1-1	TRBV2	ASMGPNTEAF
TRBD2	few	TRBJ2-3	TRBV10-3	ATQAGGEGNTQY
NA	NA	TRBJ1-3	TRBV27	ASSLRGERGNTIY
NA	NA	TRBJ1-1	TRBV7-9	ASSLEWVSGGRDTEAF
NA	once	TRBJ2-1	TRBV27	ASSFGGSSYNEQF
TRBD1	few	TRBJ2-7	TRBV4-1	ASSQRVGTGFYEQY
TRBD2	NA	TRBJ2-7	TRBV7-2	ASSSGLAGGEQY
NA	NA	TRBJ2-1	TRBV29-1	SVSGSRPNEQF
NA	NA	TRBJ2-5	TRBV4-1	ASSQSTGVAETQY
NA	NA	TRBJ2-7	TRBV19	ASSSTGYSYEQY
NA	NA	TRBJ2-6	TRBV19	ASSIVAGSGANVLT